This TCR beta chain was observed in a study of T cells in Graves' hyperthyroidism and ophthalmopathy. TCR beta CDR3 regions were amplified from RNA transcripts. HTBI primers drove first-round RT-PCR of the TCR CDR3. MiXCR was run by TCRdb on the multiplex PCR reads, yielding one entry per CDR3 protein. The sample records about 270,000 distinct CDR3 sequences, about 20% being singletons. Ophthalmopathy patients had moderate-to-severe active disease, CAS ≥3, NOSPECS ≥4, and disease duration under 3 months. Exclusion of a patient resulted from uncontrolled infection, other autoimmune disease, pregnancy or lactation. A few counts support this clonotype. Its antigen remains unidentified. Study-level points and caveats: Prediction of ophthalmopathy progression came a median approximately 6.5 months pre-onset.

Specimen: blood. The clonotype comes from a man younger than 45 with Graves' ophthalmopathy.

CDR3 coding DNA: TGCAGCTCCGACAGGGTCGGGGGGACTGAAGCTTTCTTT. It encodes CSSDRVGGTEAFF. J is TRBJ1-1 and V is TRBV29-1; 7 positions match TRBD1. With V trimmed by 8 bases and J by 5 bases, 11 bases remained unmatched. Looked up from germline, CDR1 is SQVTM and CDR2 is ANQGSEA. The CDR3 spans 13 residues.